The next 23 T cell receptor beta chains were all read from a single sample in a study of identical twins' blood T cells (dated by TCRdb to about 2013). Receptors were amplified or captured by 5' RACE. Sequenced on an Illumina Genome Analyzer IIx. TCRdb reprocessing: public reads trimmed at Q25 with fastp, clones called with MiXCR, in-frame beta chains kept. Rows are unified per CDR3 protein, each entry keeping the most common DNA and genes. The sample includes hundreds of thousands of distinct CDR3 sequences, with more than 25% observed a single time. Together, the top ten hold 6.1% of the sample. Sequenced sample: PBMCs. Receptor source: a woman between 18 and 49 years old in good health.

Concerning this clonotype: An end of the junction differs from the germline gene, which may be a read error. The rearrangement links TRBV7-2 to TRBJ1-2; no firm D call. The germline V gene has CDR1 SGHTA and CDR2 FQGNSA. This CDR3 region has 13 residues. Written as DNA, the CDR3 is TGTGCCAGCAACCCCACCTATAACTATGGCTACGCCTTC. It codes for CASNPTYNYGYAF.

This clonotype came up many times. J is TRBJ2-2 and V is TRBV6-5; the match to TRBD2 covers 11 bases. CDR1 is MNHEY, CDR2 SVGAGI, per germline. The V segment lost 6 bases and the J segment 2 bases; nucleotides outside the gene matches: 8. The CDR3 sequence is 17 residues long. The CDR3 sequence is CASRRLAGPINTGELFF. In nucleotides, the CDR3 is TGTGCCAGCAGGAGACTAGCGGGGCCCATAAACACCGGGGAGCTGTTTTTT.

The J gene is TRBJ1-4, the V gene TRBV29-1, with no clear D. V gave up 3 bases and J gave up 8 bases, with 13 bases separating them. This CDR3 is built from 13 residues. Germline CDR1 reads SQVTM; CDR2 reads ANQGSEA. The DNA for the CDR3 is TGCAGCGTTGAGGATGGGGTCGGAGAAAAACTGTTTTTT. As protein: CSVEDGVGEKLFF.

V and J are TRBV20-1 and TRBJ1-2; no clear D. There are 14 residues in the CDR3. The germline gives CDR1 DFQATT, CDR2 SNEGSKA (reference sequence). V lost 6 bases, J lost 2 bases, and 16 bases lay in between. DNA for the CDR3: TGCAGTGCCCTTTCCACGGCCTTCAACTATGGCTACACCTTC. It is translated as CSALSTAFNYGYTF.

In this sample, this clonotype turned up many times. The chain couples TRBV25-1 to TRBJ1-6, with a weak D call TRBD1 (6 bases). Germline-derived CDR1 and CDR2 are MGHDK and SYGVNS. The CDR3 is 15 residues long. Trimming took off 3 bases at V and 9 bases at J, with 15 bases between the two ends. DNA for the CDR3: TGTGCCAGCAGTGATCTACAGGGATCTGGTTCACCCCTCCACTTT. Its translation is CASSDLQGSGSPLHF.

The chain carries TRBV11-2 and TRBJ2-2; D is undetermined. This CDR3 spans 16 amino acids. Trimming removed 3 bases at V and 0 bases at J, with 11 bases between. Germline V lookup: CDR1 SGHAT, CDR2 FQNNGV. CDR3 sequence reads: CASSFSTFANTGELFF. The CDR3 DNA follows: TGTGCCAGCAGCTTCTCGACGTTCGCGAACACCGGGGAGCTGTTTTTT.

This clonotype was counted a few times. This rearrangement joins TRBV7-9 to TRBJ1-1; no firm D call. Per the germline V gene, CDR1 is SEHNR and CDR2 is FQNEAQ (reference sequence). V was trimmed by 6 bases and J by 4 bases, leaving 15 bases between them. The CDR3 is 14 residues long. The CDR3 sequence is CASRDGRGGTEAFF. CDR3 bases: TGTGCCAGCAGGGACGGCCGAGGTGGCACTGAAGCTTTCTTT.

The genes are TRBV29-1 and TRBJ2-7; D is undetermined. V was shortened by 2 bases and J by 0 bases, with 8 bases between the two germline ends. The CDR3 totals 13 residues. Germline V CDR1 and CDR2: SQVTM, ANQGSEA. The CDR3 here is CSVEIARSYEQYF. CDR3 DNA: TGCAGCGTTGAAATCGCCCGCTCCTACGAGCAGTACTTC.

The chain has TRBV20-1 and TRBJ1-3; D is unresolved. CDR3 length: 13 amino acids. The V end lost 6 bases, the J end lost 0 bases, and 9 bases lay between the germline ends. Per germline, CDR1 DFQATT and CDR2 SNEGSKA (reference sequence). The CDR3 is CSAPMHSGNTIYF. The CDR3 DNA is TGCAGTGCGCCGATGCACTCTGGAAACACCATATATTTT.

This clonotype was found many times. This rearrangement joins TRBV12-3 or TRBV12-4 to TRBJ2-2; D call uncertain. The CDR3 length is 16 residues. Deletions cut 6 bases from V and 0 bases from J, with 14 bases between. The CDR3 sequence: CASRVTLGPNTGELFF. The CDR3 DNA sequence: TGTGCCAGCAGGGTGACCCTCGGACCGAACACCGGGGAGCTGTTTTTT.

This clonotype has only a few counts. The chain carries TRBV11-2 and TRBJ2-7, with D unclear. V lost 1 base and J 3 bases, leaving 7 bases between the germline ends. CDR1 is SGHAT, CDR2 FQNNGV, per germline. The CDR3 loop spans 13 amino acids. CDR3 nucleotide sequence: TGTGCCAGCAGCTTAGTTGGCCACTACGAGCAGTACTTC. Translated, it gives CASSLVGHYEQYF.

The CDR3 sequence is CSARDSLTSGSYNEQFF. The CDR3 region has the DNA TGCAGTGCTAGAGATAGCCTTACTAGCGGGTCCTACAATGAGCAGTTCTTC. This chain uses TRBV20-1 with TRBJ2-1; 9 nucleotides line up with TRBD2. The CDR3 is made up of 17 amino acids. Unmatched junction bases numbered 7, after V lost 0 bases and J lost 1 base. Looked up from germline, CDR1 is DFQATT and CDR2 is SNEGSKA (reference sequence).

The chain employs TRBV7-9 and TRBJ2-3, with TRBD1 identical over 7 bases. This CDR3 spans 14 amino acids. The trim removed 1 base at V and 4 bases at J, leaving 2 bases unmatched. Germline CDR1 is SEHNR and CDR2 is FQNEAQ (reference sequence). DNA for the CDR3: TGTGCCAGCAGCTTAGACAGGGGATCAGATACGCAGTATTTT. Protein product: CASSLDRGSDTQYF.

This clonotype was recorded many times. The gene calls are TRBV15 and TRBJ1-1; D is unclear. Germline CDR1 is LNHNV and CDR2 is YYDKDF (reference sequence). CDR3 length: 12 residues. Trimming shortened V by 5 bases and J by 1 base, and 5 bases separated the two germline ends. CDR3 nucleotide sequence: TGTGCCACCAGCTATAGGAACACTGAAGCTTTCTTT. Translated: CATSYRNTEAFF.

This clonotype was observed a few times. In nucleotides, the CDR3 is TGTGCCAGCAGTTTTTTTAACACTGAAGCTTTCTTT. Its protein product is CASSFFNTEAFF. The chain links TRBV12-3 or TRBV12-4 to TRBJ1-1; D uncertain. The CDR3 length is 12 residues. V shed 3 bases and J shed 2 bases, with 4 bases lying between them.

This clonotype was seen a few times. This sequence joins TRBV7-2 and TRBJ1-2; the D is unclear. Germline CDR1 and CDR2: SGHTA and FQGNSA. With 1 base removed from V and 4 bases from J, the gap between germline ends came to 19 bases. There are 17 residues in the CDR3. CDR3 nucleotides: TGTGCCAGCAGCTTAGAGAGAACGCCAGCTGCTTTCTATGGCTACACCTTC. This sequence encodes CASSLERTPAAFYGYTF.

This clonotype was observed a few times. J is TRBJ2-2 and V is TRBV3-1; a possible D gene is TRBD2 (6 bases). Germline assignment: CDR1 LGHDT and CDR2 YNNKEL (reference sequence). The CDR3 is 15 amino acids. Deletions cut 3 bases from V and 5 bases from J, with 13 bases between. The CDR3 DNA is TGTGCCAGCAGCCAGAGGGTAGCGGCAACCGGGGAGCTGTTTTTT. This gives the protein CASSQRVAATGELFF.

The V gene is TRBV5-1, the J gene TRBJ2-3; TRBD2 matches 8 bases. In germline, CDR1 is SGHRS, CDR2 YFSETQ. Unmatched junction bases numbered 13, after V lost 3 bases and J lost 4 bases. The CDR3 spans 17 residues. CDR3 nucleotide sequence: TGCGCCAGCAGCTCCACAATAGCGGGGAGACTGTCAGATACGCAGTATTTT. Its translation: CASSSTIAGRLSDTQYF.

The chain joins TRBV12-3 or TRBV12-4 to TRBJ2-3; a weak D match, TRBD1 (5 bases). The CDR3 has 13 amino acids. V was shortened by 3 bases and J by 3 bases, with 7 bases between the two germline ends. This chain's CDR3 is CASSFRATDTQYF. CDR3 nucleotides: TGTGCCAGCAGTTTCAGGGCTACAGATACGCAGTATTTT.

In DNA form, the CDR3 reads TGCAGTGCGACTACCTTTTCCGGGGAGCTGTTTTTT. The encoded protein is CSATTFSGELFF. The chain carries TRBV20-1 and TRBJ2-2; tentatively, D is TRBD2 (5 bases). The CDR3 consists of 12 residues. CDR1 is DFQATT, CDR2 SNEGSKA, per germline (reference sequence). Between the trimmed V and J ends, which lost 6 bases and 6 bases, there was a span of 11 bases.

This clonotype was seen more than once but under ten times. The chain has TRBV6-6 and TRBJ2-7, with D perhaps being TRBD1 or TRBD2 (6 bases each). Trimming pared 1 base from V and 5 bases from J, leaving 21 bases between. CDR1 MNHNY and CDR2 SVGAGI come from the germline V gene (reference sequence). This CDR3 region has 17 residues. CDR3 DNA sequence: TGTGCCAGCAGTTACTTTGACGTCACTCTCGGGGGCAACGAGCAGTACTTC. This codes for CASSYFDVTLGGNEQYF.

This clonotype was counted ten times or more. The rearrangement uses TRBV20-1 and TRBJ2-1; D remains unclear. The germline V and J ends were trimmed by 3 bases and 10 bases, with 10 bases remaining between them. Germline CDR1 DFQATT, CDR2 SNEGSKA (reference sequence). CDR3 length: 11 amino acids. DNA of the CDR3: TGCAGTGCTAGCGAATGGACCGAGCAGTTCTTC. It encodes CSASEWTEQFF.

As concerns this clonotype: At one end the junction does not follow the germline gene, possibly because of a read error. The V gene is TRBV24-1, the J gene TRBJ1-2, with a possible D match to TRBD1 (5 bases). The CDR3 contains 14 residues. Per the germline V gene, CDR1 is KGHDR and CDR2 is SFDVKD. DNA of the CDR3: TGTACCACCAGTGACCGACAGTACGGCTATGGCTACACCTTC. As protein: CTTSDRQYGYGYTF.